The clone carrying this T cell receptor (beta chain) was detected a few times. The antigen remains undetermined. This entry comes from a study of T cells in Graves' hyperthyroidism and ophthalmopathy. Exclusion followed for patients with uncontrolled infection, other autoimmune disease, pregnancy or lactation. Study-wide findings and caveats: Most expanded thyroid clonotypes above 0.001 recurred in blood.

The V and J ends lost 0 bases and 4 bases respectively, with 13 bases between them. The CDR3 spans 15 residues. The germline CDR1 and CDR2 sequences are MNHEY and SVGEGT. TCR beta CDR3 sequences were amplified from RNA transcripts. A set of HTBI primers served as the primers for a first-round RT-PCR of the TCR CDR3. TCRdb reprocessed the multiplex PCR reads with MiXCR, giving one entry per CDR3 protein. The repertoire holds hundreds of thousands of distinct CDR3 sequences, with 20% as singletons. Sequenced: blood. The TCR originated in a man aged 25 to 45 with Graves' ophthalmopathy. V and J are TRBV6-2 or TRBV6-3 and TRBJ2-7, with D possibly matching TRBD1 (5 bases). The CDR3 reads CASSYSSGYPYEQYF. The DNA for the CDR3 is TGTGCCAGCAGTTACTCGTCAGGGTACCCTTACGAGCAGTACTTC.